The 7 T cell receptor beta chains presented below share a single source sample, sequenced in a study of OX40 agonist ivuxolimab in advanced cancers. The repertoire was sequenced with immunoSEQ multiplex PCR; TCRdb's copy has only in-frame clones and lacks some. The table lists about 21,000 clones, about 83% of them singletons. Sample: CD4+ or CD8+ T cells sorted from blood, taken in a trial of the OX40 agonist ivuxolimab. These receptors were obtained from an adult with an advanced solid tumor such as melanoma, head and neck, liver or kidney cancer.

By share, this clone counts as medium-sized. In DNA, the CDR3 is TGTGCCAGCAGCTTAAGGGGGAGCGGGAGCCCGGACGAGCAGTACTTC. Translation gives CASSLRGSGSPDEQYF. V usage is TRBV7-9 and J usage is TRBJ2-7; 8 nucleotides line up with TRBD2. Germline V CDR1 and CDR2: SEHNR, FQNEAQ (reference sequence). With 2 bases clipped from V and 5 bases from J, the junction kept 11 bases outside the gene matches. CDR3 length equals 16 residues.

The chain recombines TRBV6-4 with TRBJ2-3; a possible D gene is TRBD1 (6 bases). This CDR3 has 15 residues. Trimming cost V 0 bases and J 1 base, with 8 bases left between them. The germline V gene encodes CDR1 MRHNA and CDR2 SNTAGT. CDR3 nucleotide sequence: TGTGCCAGCAGTGACTCCAGGGGCGGCACAGATACGCAGTATTTT. Amino acids: CASSDSRGGTDTQYF.

This clone was seen a few times. The V call is TRBV6-5, the J call TRBJ1-2, with TRBD1 as a possible D gene (5 bases). V was pared by 4 bases and J by 5 bases, with 11 bases between. Germline CDR1 reads MNHEY; CDR2 reads SVGAGI. The CDR3 spans 13 residues. The CDR3 sequence is CASSWGPRYGYTF. The CDR3 DNA follows: TGTGCCAGCAGTTGGGGACCGAGATATGGCTACACCTTC.

The rearrangement uses TRBV2 and TRBJ2-7; D gene uncertain. Germline CDR1 and CDR2: SNHLY and FYNNEI. This CDR3 contains 11 residues. The ends were cut back, 3 bases at V and 3 bases at J, with 3 bases in the middle. CDR3 loop: CASSDYYEQYF. In DNA form, the CDR3 reads TGTGCCAGCAGTGATTACTACGAGCAGTACTTC.

This clone was seen only a few times. This chain uses TRBV30 with TRBJ1-3; maybe TRBD1 (5 bases). Trimming removed 4 bases at V and 4 bases at J, with 8 bases between. The CDR3 has 12 amino acids. Germline V lookup: CDR1 GTSNPN, CDR2 SVGIG (reference sequence). The CDR3 DNA sequence: TGTGCCTGGAAAGGGGTGGGAAACACCATATATTTT. Protein: CAWKGVGNTIYF.

This chain links TRBV9 with TRBJ2-3; the match to TRBD1 covers 9 bases. The J segment lost 0 bases and the V segment lost 4 bases, leaving 6 bases of the junction unmatched. This CDR3 is built from 16 residues. Germline V gene sequence: CDR1 SGDLS, CDR2 YYNGEE. CDR3 protein: CASSPRTGASTDTQYF. The CDR3 DNA follows: TGTGCCAGCAGCCCCCGGACAGGGGCGAGCACAGATACGCAGTATTTT.

The chain combines TRBV6-1 with TRBJ1-1; TRBD1 is a possible D gene (5 bases). The CDR3 is 12 amino acids. Looked up from germline, CDR1 is MNHNS and CDR2 is SASEGT. V was clipped by 6 bases and J by 3 bases, with 8 bases between them. CDR3 residues: CASSNRYTEAFF. CDR3 sequence (DNA): TGTGCCAGCAGCAACAGGTACACTGAAGCTTTCTTT.